A single T cell receptor beta chain is shown here with its context. The record originates from a study of technical replicates of blood from several donors. V was trimmed by 4 bases and J by 4 bases, leaving 6 bases between them. CDR3 size: 11 residues. CDR1 and CDR2 (germline): GTSNPN, SVGIG (reference sequence). Produced via immunoSEQ multiplex PCR; TCRdb's table is partial and in-frame only. The repertoire holds around 100,000 clones, with about 96% as singletons. The rearrangement links TRBV30 to TRBJ2-3; no reliable D call. This receptor was identified in a human donor in good health. The sample was T cells isolated from PBMCs. The CDR3 is CAWTVADTQYF. In nucleotides, the CDR3 is TGTGCCTGGACGGTGGCAGATACGCAGTATTTT.